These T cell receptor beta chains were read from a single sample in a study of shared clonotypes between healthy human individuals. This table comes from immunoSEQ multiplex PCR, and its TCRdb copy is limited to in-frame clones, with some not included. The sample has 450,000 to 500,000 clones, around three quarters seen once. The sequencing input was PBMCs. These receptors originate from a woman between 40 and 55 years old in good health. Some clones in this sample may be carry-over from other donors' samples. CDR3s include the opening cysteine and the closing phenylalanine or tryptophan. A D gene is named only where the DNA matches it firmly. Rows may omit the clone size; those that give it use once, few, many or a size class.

CDR3 DNA: TGTGCCAGCAGCTTAATAGGGGACACCATATATTTT
CDR3 protein: CASSLIGDTIYF
CDR3 length: 12
clone size: NA
V gene: TRBV11-2
D gene: NA
J gene: TRBJ1-3

CDR3 DNA: TGTGCCAGCAGCTTTCGGCCCGGGCTCCTCCCTACGGGGGAGCAGTACTTC
CDR3 protein: CASSFRPGLLPTGEQYF
CDR3 length: 17
clone size: NA
V gene: TRBV11-2
D gene: NA
J gene: TRBJ2-7

CDR3 DNA: TGTGCCAGCAGCCTAGGACAGGGGGGAAATGAAAAACTGTTTTTT
CDR3 protein: CASSLGQGGNEKLFF
CDR3 length: 15
clone size: NA
V gene: TRBV5-6
D gene: TRBD1
J gene: TRBJ1-4

CDR3 DNA: TGTGCCAGTAGTAGTCCTCTGGGGACTAGCGGGAGTTATGAGCAGTTCTTC
CDR3 protein: CASSSPLGTSGSYEQFF
CDR3 length: 17
clone size: NA
V gene: TRBV19
D gene: TRBD2
J gene: TRBJ2-1

CDR3 DNA: TGCGCCAGCAAGCGGGAAAGTTACAATGAGCAGTTCTTC
CDR3 protein: CASKRESYNEQFF
CDR3 length: 13
clone size: NA
V gene: TRBV10-2
D gene: TRBD2
J gene: TRBJ2-1

CDR3 DNA: TGTGCCAGCAGCCAGACAGGGGCCATGAACACTGAAGCTTTCTTT
CDR3 protein: CASSQTGAMNTEAFF
CDR3 length: 15
clone size: NA
V gene: TRBV27
D gene: TRBD1
J gene: TRBJ1-1

CDR3 DNA: TGCGCCAGCAGCCCTGGTGGCGGTCAAGAGACCCAGTACTTC
CDR3 protein: CASSPGGGQETQYF
CDR3 length: 14
clone size: NA
V gene: TRBV5-1
D gene: NA
J gene: TRBJ2-5

CDR3 DNA: TGTGCCAGCAGCCAAGGACTAGCGTCGAACACCGGGGAGCTGTTTTTT
CDR3 protein: CASSQGLASNTGELFF
CDR3 length: 16
clone size: NA
V gene: TRBV5-4
D gene: TRBD2
J gene: TRBJ2-2

CDR3 DNA: TGCGCCAGCAGCCAAGGCCTAGCGGGAGGGCGGACAGATACGCAGTATTTT
CDR3 protein: CASSQGLAGGRTDTQYF
CDR3 length: 17
clone size: once
V gene: TRBV4-1
D gene: TRBD2
J gene: TRBJ2-3

CDR3 DNA: TGTGCCAGTAGTTCCGATAGGAACACTGAAGCTTTCTTT
CDR3 protein: CASSSDRNTEAFF
CDR3 length: 13
clone size: NA
V gene: TRBV19
D gene: NA
J gene: TRBJ1-1

CDR3 DNA: TGTGCCAGCAGGGTCGGGACTGCCTACACCGGGGAGCTGTTTTTT
CDR3 protein: CASRVGTAYTGELFF
CDR3 length: 15
clone size: few
V gene: TRBV2
D gene: NA
J gene: TRBJ2-2

CDR3 DNA: TGTGCCAGCAGCTTAAAGCCGGGACAGGGTCGAGACCTCACCTACGAGCAGTACTTC
CDR3 protein: CASSLKPGQGRDLTYEQYF
CDR3 length: 19
clone size: NA
V gene: TRBV7-2
D gene: TRBD1
J gene: TRBJ2-7

CDR3 DNA: TGTGCCAGTAGTTTGAACTTAGGGACTAATGAGCAGTTCTTC
CDR3 protein: CASSLNLGTNEQFF
CDR3 length: 14
clone size: NA
V gene: TRBV19
D gene: NA
J gene: TRBJ2-1

CDR3 DNA: TGTGCCAGCAGCGCTGGACAGGAAGCTTTCTTT
CDR3 protein: CASSAGQEAFF
CDR3 length: 11
clone size: NA
V gene: TRBV11-2
D gene: NA
J gene: TRBJ1-1

CDR3 DNA: TGTGCCAGCAGGGCCAGCTCTGGAAACACCATATATTTT
CDR3 protein: CASRASSGNTIYF
CDR3 length: 13
clone size: once
V gene: TRBV25-1
D gene: NA
J gene: TRBJ1-3

CDR3 DNA: TGTGCCTGGAGTGCCTTGACAGGGGTCTACTCCTACGAGCAGTACTTC
CDR3 protein: CAWSALTGVYSYEQYF
CDR3 length: 16
clone size: many
V gene: TRBV30
D gene: TRBD1
J gene: TRBJ2-7

CDR3 DNA: TGTGCCAGCAGCCCGAACCGGGCGAAGCAGTTCTTC
CDR3 protein: CASSPNRAKQFF
CDR3 length: 12
clone size: NA
V gene: TRBV7-2
D gene: NA
J gene: TRBJ2-1

CDR3 DNA: TGCGCCAGCAGCCTAGACCCACCTACAGGGGACAATGAGCAGTTCTTC
CDR3 protein: CASSLDPPTGDNEQFF
CDR3 length: 16
clone size: NA
V gene: TRBV5-1
D gene: TRBD1
J gene: TRBJ2-1

CDR3 DNA: TGTGCCAGCAGCCCCCTATGGGGGGGGACTTCGGGTTTAAGTGCCAAAAACATTCAGTACTTC
CDR3 protein: CASSPLWGGTSGLSAKNIQYF
CDR3 length: 21
clone size: NA
V gene: TRBV4-2
D gene: TRBD2
J gene: TRBJ2-4

CDR3 DNA: TGTGCCAGCAGTAGACTAGCGGGAGCTCAACCCTACAATGAGCAGTTCTTC
CDR3 protein: CASSRLAGAQPYNEQFF
CDR3 length: 17
clone size: once
V gene: TRBV27
D gene: TRBD2
J gene: TRBJ2-1

CDR3 DNA: TGTGCCAGCAGCTCGGGACTAGCTTTCCTCGGAGATACGCAGTATTTT
CDR3 protein: CASSSGLAFLGDTQYF
CDR3 length: 16
clone size: few
V gene: TRBV14
D gene: TRBD2
J gene: TRBJ2-3

CDR3 DNA: TGTGCCACCAACTGGGGACAGGTCCAAGAGACCCAGTACTTC
CDR3 protein: CATNWGQVQETQYF
CDR3 length: 14
clone size: NA
V gene: TRBV10-3
D gene: TRBD1
J gene: TRBJ2-5

CDR3 DNA: TGTGCCAGCAGCTTAGAGGGACTAGCGGGAGGTCGGGACGAGCAGTACTTC
CDR3 protein: CASSLEGLAGGRDEQYF
CDR3 length: 17
clone size: NA
V gene: TRBV7-2
D gene: TRBD2
J gene: TRBJ2-7

CDR3 DNA: TGTGCCAGTAGTATAGGACGACAGGGGGCGAAGAGCTACACCTTC
CDR3 protein: CASSIGRQGAKSYTF
CDR3 length: 15
clone size: NA
V gene: TRBV19
D gene: TRBD1
J gene: TRBJ1-2

CDR3 DNA: TGTGCCAGAAGCTATGAGAAACAGGGGAGGAACACTGAAGCTTTCTTT
CDR3 protein: CARSYEKQGRNTEAFF
CDR3 length: 16
clone size: NA
V gene: TRBV5-3
D gene: TRBD1
J gene: TRBJ1-1

CDR3 DNA: TGTGCCAGCAGTACCGCGGACAGAGGAAACAATGAGCAGTTCTTC
CDR3 protein: CASSTADRGNNEQFF
CDR3 length: 15
clone size: NA
V gene: TRBV28
D gene: NA
J gene: TRBJ2-1

CDR3 DNA: TGTGCCAGCAGACCGAACACCAATCAGCCCCAGCATTTT
CDR3 protein: CASRPNTNQPQHF
CDR3 length: 13
clone size: NA
V gene: TRBV6-5
D gene: NA
J gene: TRBJ1-5